The 25 T cell receptor beta chains in this list originate from one sample, sequenced in a study of T cells in Graves' hyperthyroidism and ophthalmopathy. Amplification targeted TCR beta CDR3 regions from RNA transcripts. HTBI primers drove first-round RT-PCR of the TCR CDR3. TCRdb re-derived calls from the multiplex PCR reads in MiXCR, one entry per CDR3 protein. The sample lists 500,000 to 800,000 distinct CDR3 sequences, roughly 15% occurring once. The sequenced sample consisted of blood. All receptors derive from a woman aged 50 to 65 with Graves' ophthalmopathy.

The rearrangement links TRBV2 to TRBJ2-7; perhaps TRBD2 as D (5 bases). V shed 9 bases and J shed 3 bases, with 9 bases lying between them. Germline CDR1 is SNHLY and CDR2 is FYNNEI. This CDR3 contains 11 residues. The DNA of the CDR3 is TGTGCCAGTGGACTCGACTACGAGCAGTACTTC. Its translation is CASGLDYEQYF.

This clonotype showed up just a few times. A much larger clone differs from this one at a single base, so this may be a read error. This chain connects TRBV7-2 to TRBJ1-2; maybe TRBD1 (6 bases). The CDR3 length is 12 residues. CDR1 is SGHTA and CDR2 is FQGNSA in the germline V gene. V gave up 5 bases and J gave up 4 bases, with 8 bases separating them. As DNA, the CDR3 is TGTGCCAGCAGCATGGACAGCTATGGCTACACCTTC. Translation gives CASSMDSYGYTF.

This clonotype was observed a handful of times. J is TRBJ1-1 and V is TRBV13; D might be TRBD1 (6 bases). The CDR3 has 16 residues. CDR1 is PRHDT and CDR2 is FYEKMQ in the germline V gene (reference sequence). Trimming left V 1 base short and J 0 bases short, with 12 bases between. The DNA for the CDR3 is TGTGCCAGCAGCTTAGTTGGCAGGGGTTTGAACACTGAAGCTTTCTTT. Amino acid sequence: CASSLVGRGLNTEAFF.

The sample holds a few counts of this clonotype. The V gene is TRBV10-3, the J gene TRBJ2-7; 7 bases agree with TRBD2. V lost 2 bases, J lost 2 bases, and 6 bases stayed unmatched. This CDR3 contains 15 residues. CDR1 and CDR2 (germline): ENHRY, SYGVKD. CDR3: CAISEVAGVTYEQYF. The DNA for the CDR3 is TGTGCCATCAGTGAGGTCGCGGGAGTCACCTACGAGCAGTACTTC.

The rearrangement joins TRBV29-1 to TRBJ2-1; D call uncertain. Germline CDR1 is SQVTM and CDR2 is ANQGSEA. Trimming cost V 3 bases and J 2 bases, with 11 bases left between them. This CDR3 spans 14 amino acids. CDR3 region: CSVDSKGTYNEQFF. In DNA form, the CDR3 reads TGCAGCGTTGATTCGAAGGGCACCTACAATGAGCAGTTCTTC.

There are many counts of this clonotype. V gene TRBV28 combines with J gene TRBJ2-1; 10 nucleotides match TRBD2. Germline V gives CDR1 MDHEN, CDR2 SYDVKM. The CDR3 runs 18 residues. V was pared by 6 bases and J by 7 bases, with 18 bases of the junction left unmatched. DNA for the CDR3: TGTGCCAGCAGGTCCCCCCCGAGCGGGAGGGCCTCTCGGAATGAGCAGTTCTTC. Its protein is CASRSPPSGRASRNEQFF. Supplemented by reference TRBV28 and TRBJ2-1, the full variable domain reads DVKVTQSSRYLVKRTGEKVFLECVQDMDHENMFWYRQDPGLGLRLIYFSYDVKMKEKGDIPEGYSVSREKKERFSLILESASTNQTSMYLCASRSPPSGRASRNEQFFGPGTRLTVL.

Ten or more counts support this clonotype. Here the CDR3 reads CASSSGTSGSGEDTQYF. CDR3 coding DNA: TGCGCCAGCAGCTCCGGGACTAGCGGGAGCGGGGAAGATACGCAGTATTTT. The chain joins TRBV5-1 to TRBJ2-3; TRBD2 agrees at 14 bases. Germline trimming cut 3 bases from V and 5 bases from J; bases unmatched to any gene: 8. Germline CDR1 SGHRS, CDR2 YFSETQ. The CDR3 is 17 amino acids. The full variable domain, completed using reference TRBV5-1 and TRBJ2-3, is KAGVTQTPRYLIKTRGQQVTLSCSPISGHRSVSWYQQTPGQGLQFLFEYFSETQRNKGNFPGRFSGRQFSNSRSEMNVSTLELGDSALYLCASSSGTSGSGEDTQYFGPGTRLTVL.

This clonotype showed up just a few times. The V and J genes are TRBV19 and TRBJ1-6; D call uncertain. Looked up from germline, CDR1 is LNHDA and CDR2 is SQIVND (reference sequence). Trimming pared 3 bases from V and 8 bases from J, leaving 17 bases between. CDR3 length equals 16 residues. The CDR3 sequence: CASSINEGLIDSPLHF. The DNA of the CDR3 is TGTGCCAGTAGTATTAACGAGGGTTTGATTGATTCACCCCTCCACTTT.

There are a few counts of this clonotype. The CDR3 reads CASSQGQGSTYEQYF. CDR3 DNA: TGCGCCAGCAGCCAAGGACAGGGTAGCACCTACGAGCAGTACTTC. The chain joins TRBV4-3 to TRBJ2-7; 7 bases match TRBD1. The V gene's germline CDR1 is LGHNA and CDR2 YSLEER. The CDR3 runs to 15 residues. The ends lost 1 base at V and 2 bases at J; junction bases unmatched: 5.

This clonotype was detected a few times. The V and J genes are TRBV4-1 and TRBJ1-1; 7 nucleotides line up with TRBD1. After removal of 1 base from V and 8 bases from J, the junction contained 7 bases not matched to a gene. CDR1 and CDR2 from the germline V gene are MGHRA and YSYEKL. The CDR3 runs to 14 residues. The chain's CDR3 is CASSQADRAGEAFF. CDR3 sequence (DNA): TGCGCCAGCAGCCAAGCAGACAGGGCCGGGGAAGCTTTCTTT.

This chain uses TRBV4-1 with TRBJ1-1; D unclear. The CDR3 is made up of 14 amino acids. Germline CDR1 reads MGHRA; CDR2 reads YSYEKL. The V end was cut by 0 bases, the J end by 0 bases, with 5 bases between. CDR3 protein: CASSQEGMNTEAFF. CDR3 nucleotide sequence: TGCGCCAGCAGCCAAGAGGGAATGAACACTGAAGCTTTCTTT.

The rearrangement links TRBV19 to TRBJ1-5; TRBD1 is a possible D gene (6 bases). The CDR3 totals 16 residues. The V end lost 3 bases, the J end lost 2 bases, and 14 bases lay between the germline ends. CDR1 and CDR2 from the germline V gene are LNHDA and SQIVND (reference sequence). For the CDR3, the DNA is TGTGCCAGTAGTATCGTCAGGTCAGGGGGCAATCAGCCCCAGCATTTT. This encodes CASSIVRSGGNQPQHF.

This clonotype has just a few counts. The genes are TRBV5-1 and TRBJ2-3; no firm D call. Germline V lookup: CDR1 SGHRS, CDR2 YFSETQ. V dropped 0 bases and J dropped 2 bases, with 10 bases sitting between them. This CDR3 contains 15 residues. The CDR3: CASSLGGATTDTQYF. The CDR3 bases are TGCGCCAGCAGCTTGGGCGGAGCAACCACAGATACGCAGTATTTT.

The rearrangement uses TRBV15 and TRBJ2-1, with a weak D call TRBD2 (5 bases). V was trimmed by 2 bases and J by 10 bases, leaving 12 bases between them. In germline, CDR1 is LNHNV, CDR2 YYDKDF (reference sequence). The CDR3 runs to 13 residues. The CDR3 loop reads CATSRRGMREQFF. The CDR3 DNA reads TGTGCCACCAGCAGAAGAGGGATGCGGGAGCAGTTCTTC.

This clonotype was recorded many times. The chain carries TRBV15 and TRBJ2-7; D is uncertain. Germline CDR1 LNHNV, CDR2 YYDKDF (reference sequence). The CDR3 is 13 amino acids. The germline V and J ends were trimmed by 0 bases and 6 bases, with 9 bases remaining between them. CDR3 nucleotide sequence: TGTGCCACCAGCAGAGATCGAGCTTCCGAGCAGTACTTC. Protein: CATSRDRASEQYF.

This clonotype was recorded many times. The chain uses TRBV20-1 and TRBJ2-3, with D maybe TRBD1 (6 bases). Trimming removed 6 bases at V and 4 bases at J, with 17 bases between. The CDR3 loop spans 14 amino acids. The V gene's germline CDR1 is DFQATT and CDR2 SNEGSKA (reference sequence). The chain's CDR3 is CSARKAQGSDTQYF. The CDR3 region has the DNA TGCAGTGCAAGAAAGGCACAGGGTTCAGATACGCAGTATTTT.

This clonotype has ten or more counts. The chain links TRBV27 to TRBJ1-2, with 9 bases fitting TRBD1. The CDR3 has 16 residues. V was pared by 0 bases and J by 8 bases, with 10 bases of the junction left unmatched. The germline V gene encodes CDR1 MNHEY and CDR2 SMNVEV (reference sequence). The DNA for the CDR3 is TGTGCCAGCAGTTTATCACCCCCACAGGGGGCGCGGGGCTACACCTTC. Its protein product is CASSLSPPQGARGYTF.

In this sample, this clonotype turned up many times. This chain connects TRBV28 to TRBJ1-1; unclear D gene. V lost 1 base to trimming and J lost 11 bases, with 11 bases between them. The CDR3 sequence is 12 residues long. Looked up from germline, CDR1 is MDHEN and CDR2 is SYDVKM. The CDR3 region has the DNA TGTGCCAGCAGTTTATCTCCGGCGGTGGCTTTCTTT. It yields the protein CASSLSPAVAFF.

This clonotype was counted ten times or more. J is TRBJ2-7 and V is TRBV7-2, with 10 bases identical to TRBD1. CDR1 and CDR2 from the germline V gene are SGHTA and FQGNSA. CDR3 length equals 15 residues. The J segment lost 4 bases and the V segment lost 1 base, leaving 4 bases of the junction unmatched. The CDR3 DNA reads TGTGCCAGCAGCTTAGAGACAGGGGGCGCATACGAGCAGTACTTC. This sequence encodes CASSLETGGAYEQYF.

The chain has TRBV6-2 or TRBV6-3 and TRBJ2-7; D unresolved. In germline, CDR1 is MNHEY, CDR2 SVGEGT. V lost 0 bases to trimming and J lost 6 bases, with 21 bases between them. This CDR3 has 17 amino acids. CDR3 residues: CASSYSMGSGRSFEQYF. Here the CDR3 DNA reads TGTGCCAGCAGTTACTCGATGGGGTCCGGAAGGTCTTTCGAGCAGTACTTC.

DNA for the CDR3: TGCAGTGCTAGTCCCTGGGTTATCACTGAAGCTTTCTTT. This translates into CSASPWVITEAFF. The chain carries TRBV20-1 and TRBJ1-1, with D unresolved. CDR1 is DFQATT, CDR2 SNEGSKA, per germline (reference sequence). The CDR3 loop spans 13 amino acids. V lost 3 bases and J lost 4, with 12 bases in between.

This clonotype was recorded at least ten times. The rearrangement links TRBV9 to TRBJ2-2; possible D gene TRBD1, 7 bases. Germline V gene data show CDR1 as SGDLS and CDR2 as YYNGEE. V was shortened by 2 bases and J by 2 bases, with 13 bases between the two germline ends. The CDR3 is 16 residues long. The CDR3 DNA sequence: TGTGCCAGCAGCGTCCGACAGGGACTTAACACCGGGGAGCTGTTTTTT. It is translated as CASSVRQGLNTGELFF.

This clonotype appeared many times. The chain couples TRBV5-8 to TRBJ2-5, with D uncertain. Trimming took off 5 bases at V and 5 bases at J, with 7 bases between the two ends. Germline-derived CDR1 and CDR2 are SGHTS and YDEGEE. The CDR3 covers 11 residues. The CDR3: CASRDRETQYF. The CDR3 bases are TGTGCCAGCAGGGACCGGGAGACCCAGTACTTC.

This clonotype has ten or more counts. The chain links TRBV6-1 to TRBJ2-7; D remains unclear. Germline loops: CDR1 MNHNS, CDR2 SASEGT. The CDR3 covers 13 residues. The ends were cut back, 6 bases at V and 0 bases at J, with 9 bases in the middle. CDR3 coding DNA: TGTGCCAGCAGAATCGGCGGCTCCTACGAGCAGTACTTC. Translation gives CASRIGGSYEQYF.

CDR3 amino acids: CASSLWGGSFEQYF. CDR3 nucleotide sequence: TGTGCCAGCAGTTTATGGGGGGGAAGTTTCGAGCAGTACTTC. The V gene is TRBV27, the J gene TRBJ2-7, with 7 bases that match TRBD2. CDR3 length: 14 amino acids. The V gene's germline CDR1 is MNHEY and CDR2 SMNVEV (reference sequence). The V and J ends lost 1 base and 6 bases, in that order; junction bases with no gene match: 6.